This T cell receptor (beta chain) emerged from a study of T cell responses to AZD1222 COVID-19 vaccine. Whole-study results and caveats: Spike-wide coverage was observed for vaccine-associated CD4 TCRs, with dominant responses at 160-218 and 743-854. Donors, mostly white British, included more females; clonal diversity was possibly underestimated. The reported proportion of spike-specific TCRs targeting unmutated variant regions was nearly half. Spike-specific TCR breadth and depth went up after people got two AZD1222 doses.

Profiling relied on immunoSEQ multiplex PCR, and the TCRdb table lists in-frame clones only, not all of them. This table holds under 200,000 clones, around nine tenths found once. A note on this clone: The antigen is unknown.

The CDR3 extends over 17 amino acids. The V gene end was trimmed by 0 bases and the J gene end by 7 bases; junction bases not matched to a gene: 14. Germline-derived CDR1 and CDR2 are LGHNA and YSLEER. The TCR originated in an adult who received the MenACWY meningococcal vaccine as a control. Sample: peripheral blood, taken 28 days after the second dose of the MenACWY control vaccine. V usage is TRBV4-3 and J usage is TRBJ1-2; 7 positions match TRBD1. The CDR3 region is CASSQDSRTGVLRGYTF. Written as DNA, the CDR3 is TGCGCCAGCAGCCAAGATTCACGGACAGGTGTTCTTCGTGGCTACACCTTC.